The T cell receptor (beta chain) under discussion was sequenced for a study of blood T cell repertoires in COVID-19. Study at large: Acute and convalescent COVID-19 specimens originated in the United States, Italy and Spain. Sample material is recorded as cDNA or gDNA derived from T cells, B-cell-depleted T cells, or PBMCs.

This CDR3 has 15 residues. Germline CDR1 reads MNHEY; CDR2 reads SVGAGI. The V gene lost 3 bases and the J gene lost 4 bases, with 14 bases spanning the gap. Per the study methods: Estimates of nucleated cell counts were drawn from the amplification of reference gene primers. The repertoire was sequenced with immunoSEQ multiplex PCR; TCRdb's copy has only in-frame clones and lacks some. From that table come the V and J calls and clone size; the DNA was used to work out D and trimming. The data show approximately 220,000 clones, 81% seen once. The TCR originated in a woman of 80 years or more with acute or convalescent COVID-19. Sequences were obtained from peripheral blood. The chain combines TRBV6-5 with TRBJ2-3; maybe TRBD1 (6 bases). The CDR3 region is CASSYGNRVADTQYF. CDR3 bases: TGTGCCAGCAGTTATGGAAACAGGGTCGCAGATACGCAGTATTTT.